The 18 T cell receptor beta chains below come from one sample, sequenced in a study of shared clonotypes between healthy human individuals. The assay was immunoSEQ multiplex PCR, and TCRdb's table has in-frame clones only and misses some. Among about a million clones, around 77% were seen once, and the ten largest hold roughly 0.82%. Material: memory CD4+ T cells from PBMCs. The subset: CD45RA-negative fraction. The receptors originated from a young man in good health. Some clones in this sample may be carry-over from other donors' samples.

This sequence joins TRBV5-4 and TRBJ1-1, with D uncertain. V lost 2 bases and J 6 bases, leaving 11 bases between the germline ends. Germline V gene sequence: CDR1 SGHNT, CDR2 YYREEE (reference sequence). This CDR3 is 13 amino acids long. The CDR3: CASSFTRGAEAFF. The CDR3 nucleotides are TGTGCCAGCAGCTTTACCCGAGGCGCTGAAGCTTTCTTT.

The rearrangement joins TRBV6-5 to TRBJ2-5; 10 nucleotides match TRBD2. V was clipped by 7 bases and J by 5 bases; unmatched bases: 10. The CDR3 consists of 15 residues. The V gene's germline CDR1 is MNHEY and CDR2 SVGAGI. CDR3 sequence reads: CASKRAGGREETQYF. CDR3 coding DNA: TGTGCCAGCAAACGAGCGGGAGGGCGGGAGGAGACCCAGTACTTC.

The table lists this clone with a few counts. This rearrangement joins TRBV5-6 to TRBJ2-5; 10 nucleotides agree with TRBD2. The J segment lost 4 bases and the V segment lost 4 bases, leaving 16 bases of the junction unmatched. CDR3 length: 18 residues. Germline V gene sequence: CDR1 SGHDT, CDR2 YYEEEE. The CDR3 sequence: CASSHIIRSGRAVETQYF. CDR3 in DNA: TGTGCCAGCAGCCACATCATTAGGAGCGGGAGGGCCGTAGAGACCCAGTACTTC.

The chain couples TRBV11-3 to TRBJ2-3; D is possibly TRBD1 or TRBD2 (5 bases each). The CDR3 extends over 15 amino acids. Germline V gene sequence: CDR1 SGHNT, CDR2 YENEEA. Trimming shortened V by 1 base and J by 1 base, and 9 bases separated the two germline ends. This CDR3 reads CASSLGDGGTDTQYF. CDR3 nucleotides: TGTGCCAGCAGCTTAGGGGACGGGGGCACAGATACGCAGTATTTT.

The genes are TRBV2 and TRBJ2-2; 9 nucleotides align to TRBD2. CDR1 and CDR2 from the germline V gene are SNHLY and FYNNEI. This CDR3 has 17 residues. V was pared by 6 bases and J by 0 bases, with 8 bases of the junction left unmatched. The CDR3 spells CASRQTSGPTNTGELFF. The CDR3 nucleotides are TGTGCCAGCAGGCAGACTAGCGGCCCCACGAACACCGGGGAGCTGTTTTTT.

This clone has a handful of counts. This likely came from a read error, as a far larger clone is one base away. The CDR3 DNA follows: TGTGCCAGCAGCTCGACAGGGAACTATGGCTACACCTTC. Amino acid sequence: CASSSTGNYGYTF. The chain couples TRBV7-8 to TRBJ1-2, with 7 bases that match TRBD1. The V gene end was trimmed by 4 bases and the J gene end by 2 bases; junction bases not matched to a gene: 1. The CDR3 consists of 13 residues. From germline, CDR1 is SGHVS and CDR2 FQNEAQ.

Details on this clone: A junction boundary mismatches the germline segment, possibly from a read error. Here the CDR3 reads CSVEGQGSNYGYTF. The DNA of the CDR3 is TGCAGCGTGGAAGGACAAGGCTCTAACTATGGCTACACCTTC. V gene TRBV29-1 combines with J gene TRBJ1-2, with D tentatively TRBD1 (5 bases). CDR1 is SQVTM, CDR2 ANQGSEA, per germline. The CDR3 loop spans 14 amino acids. Full variable domain (rest looked up from reference TRBV29-1 and TRBJ1-2): SAVISQKPSRDICQRGTSLTIQCQVDSQVTMMFWYRQQPGQSLTLIATANQGSEATYESGFVIDKFPISRPNLTFSTLTVSNMSPEDSSIYLCSVEGQGSNYGYTFGSGTRLTVV.

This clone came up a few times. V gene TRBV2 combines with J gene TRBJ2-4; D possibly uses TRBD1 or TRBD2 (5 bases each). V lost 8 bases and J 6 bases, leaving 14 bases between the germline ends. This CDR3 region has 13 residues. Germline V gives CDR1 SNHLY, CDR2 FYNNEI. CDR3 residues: CASGGSTSNIQYF. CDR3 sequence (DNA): TGTGCCAGCGGGGGATCCACCTCAAACATTCAGTACTTC.

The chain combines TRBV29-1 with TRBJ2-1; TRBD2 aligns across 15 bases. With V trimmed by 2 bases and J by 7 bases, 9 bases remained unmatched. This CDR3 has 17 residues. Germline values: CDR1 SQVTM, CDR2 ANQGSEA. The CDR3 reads CSVESLRTSGGANEQFF. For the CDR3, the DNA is TGCAGCGTTGAATCCCTGAGGACTAGCGGGGGGGCAAATGAGCAGTTCTTC.

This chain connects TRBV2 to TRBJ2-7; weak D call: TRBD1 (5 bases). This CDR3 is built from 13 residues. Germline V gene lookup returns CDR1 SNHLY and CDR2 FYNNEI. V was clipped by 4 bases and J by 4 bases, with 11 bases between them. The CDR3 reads CASSVQGWYEQYF. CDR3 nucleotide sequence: TGTGCCAGCAGTGTCCAGGGATGGTACGAGCAGTACTTC.

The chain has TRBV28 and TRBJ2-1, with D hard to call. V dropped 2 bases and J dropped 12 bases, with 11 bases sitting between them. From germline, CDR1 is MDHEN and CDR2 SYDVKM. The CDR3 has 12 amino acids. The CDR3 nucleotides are TGTGCCAGCAGTTTAAGTTCCCCTGGGCAGTTCTTC. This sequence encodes CASSLSSPGQFF.

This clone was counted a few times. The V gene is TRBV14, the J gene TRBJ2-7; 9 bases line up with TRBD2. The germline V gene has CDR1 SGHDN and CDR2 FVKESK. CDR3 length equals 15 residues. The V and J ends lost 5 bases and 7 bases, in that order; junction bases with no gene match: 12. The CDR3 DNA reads TGTGCCAGCAGCTCGTTGGCCAGCGGGAGGCGAGAGCAGTACTTC. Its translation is CASSSLASGRREQYF.

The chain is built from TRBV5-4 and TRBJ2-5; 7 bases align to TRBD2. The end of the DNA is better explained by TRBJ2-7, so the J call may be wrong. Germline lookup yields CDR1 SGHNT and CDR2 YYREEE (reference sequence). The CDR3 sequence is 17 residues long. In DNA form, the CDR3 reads TGTGCCAGCAGCTCCTTTAGCGGGCCCATCCCCTCCTACGAGCAGTACTTC. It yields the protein CASSSFSGPIPSYEQYF.

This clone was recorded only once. The CDR3 DNA reads TGCGCCAGCAGCCAATCTTTTATAAAACTGGGGCAGTTCTTC. Encoded protein: CASSQSFIKLGQFF. The rearrangement links TRBV4-3 to TRBJ2-1; D unclear. The CDR3 length is 14 residues. Germline loops: CDR1 LGHNA, CDR2 YSLEER. The germline V and J ends were trimmed by 2 bases and 12 bases, with 17 bases remaining between them.

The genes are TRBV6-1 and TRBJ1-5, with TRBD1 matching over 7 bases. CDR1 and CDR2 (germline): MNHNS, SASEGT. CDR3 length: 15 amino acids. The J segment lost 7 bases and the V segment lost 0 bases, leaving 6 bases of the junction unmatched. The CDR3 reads CASSEARQGLQPQHF. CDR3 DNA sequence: TGTGCCAGCAGTGAAGCCCGACAGGGATTACAGCCCCAGCATTTT.

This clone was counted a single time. The CDR3 is CASSFMGSDTEAFF. The CDR3, as DNA: TGTGCCAGCAGCTTCATGGGGTCGGACACTGAAGCTTTCTTT. The chain is built from TRBV7-3 and TRBJ1-1; no clear D gene. Per the germline V gene, CDR1 is SGHTA and CDR2 is FQGTGA. V was shortened by 3 bases and J by 3 bases, with 11 bases between the two germline ends. CDR3 length: 14 residues.

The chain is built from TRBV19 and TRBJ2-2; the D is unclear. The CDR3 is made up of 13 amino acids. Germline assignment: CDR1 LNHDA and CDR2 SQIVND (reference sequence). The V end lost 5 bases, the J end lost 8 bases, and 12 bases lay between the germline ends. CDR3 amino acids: CASSGSAGGELFF. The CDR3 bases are TGTGCCAGTAGTGGGTCGGCTGGGGGGGAGCTGTTTTTT.

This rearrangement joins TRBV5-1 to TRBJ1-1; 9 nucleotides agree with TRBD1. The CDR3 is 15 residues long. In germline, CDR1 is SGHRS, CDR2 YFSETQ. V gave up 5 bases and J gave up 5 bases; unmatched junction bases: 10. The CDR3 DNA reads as TGCGCCAGCAGGGACTCCGGGACAGGGAAGACTGAAGCTTTCTTT. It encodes CASRDSGTGKTEAFF.